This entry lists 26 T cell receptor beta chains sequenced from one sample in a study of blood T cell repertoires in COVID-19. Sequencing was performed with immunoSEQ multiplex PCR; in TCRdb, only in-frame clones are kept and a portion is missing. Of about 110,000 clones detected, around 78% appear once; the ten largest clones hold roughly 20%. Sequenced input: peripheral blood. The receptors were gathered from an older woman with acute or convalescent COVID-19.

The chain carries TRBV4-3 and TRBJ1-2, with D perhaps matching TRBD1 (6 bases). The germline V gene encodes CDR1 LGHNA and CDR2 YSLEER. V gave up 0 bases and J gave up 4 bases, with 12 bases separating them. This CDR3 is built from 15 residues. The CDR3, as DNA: TGCGCCAGCAGCCAAGATAGGGACACGCGCTATGGCTACACCTTC. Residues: CASSQDRDTRYGYTF.

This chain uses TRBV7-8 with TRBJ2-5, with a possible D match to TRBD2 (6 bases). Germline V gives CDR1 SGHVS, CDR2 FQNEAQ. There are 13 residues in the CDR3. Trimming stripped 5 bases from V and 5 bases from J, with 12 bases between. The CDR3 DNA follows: TGTGCCAGCAGCCCCAGTGGGGGGGAGACCCAGTACTTC. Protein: CASSPSGGETQYF.

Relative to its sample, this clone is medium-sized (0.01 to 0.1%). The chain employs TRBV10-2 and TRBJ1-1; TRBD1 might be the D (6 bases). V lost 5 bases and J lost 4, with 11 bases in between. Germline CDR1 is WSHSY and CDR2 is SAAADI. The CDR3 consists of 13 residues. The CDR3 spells CASSFDRSTEAFF. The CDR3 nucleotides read TGCGCCAGCAGTTTCGACAGGAGCACTGAAGCTTTCTTT.

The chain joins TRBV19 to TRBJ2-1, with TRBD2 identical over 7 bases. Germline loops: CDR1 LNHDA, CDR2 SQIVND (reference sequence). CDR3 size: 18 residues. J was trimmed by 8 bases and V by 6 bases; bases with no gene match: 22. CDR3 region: CASSSLPPLAVKRYEQFF. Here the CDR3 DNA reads TGTGCCAGTAGCTCTCTCCCCCCCCTAGCGGTAAAGAGGTATGAGCAGTTCTTC.

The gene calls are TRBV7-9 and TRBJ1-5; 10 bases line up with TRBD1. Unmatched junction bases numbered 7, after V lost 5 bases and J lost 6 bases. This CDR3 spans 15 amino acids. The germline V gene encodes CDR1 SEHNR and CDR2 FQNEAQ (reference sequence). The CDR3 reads CASSRQGAGPQPQHF. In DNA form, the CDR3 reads TGTGCCAGCAGCCGACAGGGGGCCGGACCTCAGCCCCAGCATTTT.

CDR3 protein: CASSQARTSSQYF. The DNA of the CDR3 is TGTGCCAGCAGCCAAGCCCGGACTAGTTCCCAGTACTTC. The chain joins TRBV3-1 (or the pseudogene TRBV3-2) to TRBJ2-5, with 7 bases matching TRBD2. Trimming removed 1 base from V and 9 bases from J; junction bases left unmatched: 5. Looked up from germline, CDR1 is LGHDT and CDR2 is YNNKEL (reference sequence). The CDR3 contains 13 residues.

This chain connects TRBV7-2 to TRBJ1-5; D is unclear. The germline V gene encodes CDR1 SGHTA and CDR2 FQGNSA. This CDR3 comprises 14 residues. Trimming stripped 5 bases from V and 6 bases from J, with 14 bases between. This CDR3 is CASSDLGYSQPQHF. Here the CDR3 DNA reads TGTGCCAGCAGCGATCTAGGATATAGTCAGCCCCAGCATTTT.

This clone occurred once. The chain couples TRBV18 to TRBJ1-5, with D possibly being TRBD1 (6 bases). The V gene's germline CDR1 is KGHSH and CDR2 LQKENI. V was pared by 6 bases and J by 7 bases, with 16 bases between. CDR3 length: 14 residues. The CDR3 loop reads CASSDAGEKQPQHF. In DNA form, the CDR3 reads TGTGCCAGCTCGGATGCAGGGGAGAAACAGCCCCAGCATTTT.

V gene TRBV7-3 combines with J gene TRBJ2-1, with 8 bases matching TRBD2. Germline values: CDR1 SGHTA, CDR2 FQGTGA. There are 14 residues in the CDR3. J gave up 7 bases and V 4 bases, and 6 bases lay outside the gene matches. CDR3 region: CASSSSGLVNEQFF. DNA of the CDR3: TGTGCCAGCAGCTCGTCGGGACTAGTTAATGAGCAGTTCTTC.

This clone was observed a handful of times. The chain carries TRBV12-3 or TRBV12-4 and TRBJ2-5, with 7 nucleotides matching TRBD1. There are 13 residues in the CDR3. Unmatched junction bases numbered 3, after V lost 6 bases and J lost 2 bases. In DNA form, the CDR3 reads TGTGCCAGCAGGGAACAGGGGCAAGAGACCCAGTACTTC. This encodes CASREQGQETQYF.

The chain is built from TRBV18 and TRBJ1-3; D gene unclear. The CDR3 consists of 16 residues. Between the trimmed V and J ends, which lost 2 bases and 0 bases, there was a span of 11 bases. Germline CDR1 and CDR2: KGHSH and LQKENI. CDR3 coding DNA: TGTGCCAGCTCACCATCTCCCATTAGCTCTGGAAACACCATATATTTT. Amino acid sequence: CASSPSPISSGNTIYF.

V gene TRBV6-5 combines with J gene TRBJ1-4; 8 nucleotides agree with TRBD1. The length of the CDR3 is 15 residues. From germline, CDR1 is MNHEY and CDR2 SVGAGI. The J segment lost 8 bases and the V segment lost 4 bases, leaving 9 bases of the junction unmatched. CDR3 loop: CASSFLTGEGEKLFF. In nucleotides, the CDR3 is TGTGCCAGCAGTTTCTTGACAGGGGAAGGGGAAAAACTGTTTTTT.

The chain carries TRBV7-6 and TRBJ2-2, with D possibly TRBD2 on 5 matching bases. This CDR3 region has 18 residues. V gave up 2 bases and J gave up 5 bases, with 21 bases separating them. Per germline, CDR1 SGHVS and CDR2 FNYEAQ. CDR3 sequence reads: CASSLPGLRSLGTGELFF. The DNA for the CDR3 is TGTGCCAGCAGCTTACCCGGACTTCGATCTCTTGGGACCGGGGAGCTGTTTTTT.

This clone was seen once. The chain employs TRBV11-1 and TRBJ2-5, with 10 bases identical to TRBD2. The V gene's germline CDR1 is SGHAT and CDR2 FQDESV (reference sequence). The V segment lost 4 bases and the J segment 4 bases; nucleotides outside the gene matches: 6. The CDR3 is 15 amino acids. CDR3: CASSSSGSLTETQYF. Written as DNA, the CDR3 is TGTGCCAGCAGCTCTAGCGGGAGCCTTACAGAGACCCAGTACTTC.

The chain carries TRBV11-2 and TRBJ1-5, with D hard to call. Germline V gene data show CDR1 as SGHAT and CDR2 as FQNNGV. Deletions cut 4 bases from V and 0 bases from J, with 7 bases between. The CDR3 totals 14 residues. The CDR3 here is CASSSGYSNQPQHF. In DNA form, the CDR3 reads TGTGCCAGCAGCTCAGGATATAGCAATCAGCCCCAGCATTTT. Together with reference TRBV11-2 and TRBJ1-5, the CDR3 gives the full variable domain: EAGVAQSPRYKIIEKRQSVAFWCNPISGHATLYWYQQILGQGPKLLIQFQNNGVVDDSQLPKDRFSAERLKGVDSTLKIQPAKLEDSAVYLCASSSGYSNQPQHFGDGTRLSIL.

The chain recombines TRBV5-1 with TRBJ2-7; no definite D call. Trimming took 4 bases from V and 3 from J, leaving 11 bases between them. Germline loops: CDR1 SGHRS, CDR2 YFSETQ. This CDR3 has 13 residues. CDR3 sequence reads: CASSLRQNYEQYF. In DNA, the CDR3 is TGCGCCAGCAGCCTCAGACAAAACTACGAGCAGTACTTC.

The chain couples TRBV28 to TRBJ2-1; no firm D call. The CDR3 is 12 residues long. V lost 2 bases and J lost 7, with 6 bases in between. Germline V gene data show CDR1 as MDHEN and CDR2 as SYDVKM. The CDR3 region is CASSLGWNEQFF. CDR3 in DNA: TGTGCCAGCAGTTTAGGCTGGAATGAGCAGTTCTTC. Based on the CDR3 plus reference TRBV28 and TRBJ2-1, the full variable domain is DVKVTQSSRYLVKRTGEKVFLECVQDMDHENMFWYRQDPGLGLRLIYFSYDVKMKEKGDIPEGYSVSREKKERFSLILESASTNQTSMYLCASSLGWNEQFFGPGTRLTVL.

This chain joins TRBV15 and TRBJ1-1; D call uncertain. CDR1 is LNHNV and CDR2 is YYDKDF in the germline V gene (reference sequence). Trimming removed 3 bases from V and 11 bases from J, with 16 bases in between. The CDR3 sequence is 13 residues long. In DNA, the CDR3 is TGTGCCACCAGCAGTCGAGGTACAAAATGGGCTTTCTTT. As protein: CATSSRGTKWAFF.

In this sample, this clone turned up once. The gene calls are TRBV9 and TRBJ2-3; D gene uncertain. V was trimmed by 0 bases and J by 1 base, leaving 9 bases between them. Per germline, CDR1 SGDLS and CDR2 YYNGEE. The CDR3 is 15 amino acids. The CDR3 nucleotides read TGTGCCAGCAGCGTAGTGGCGGTTGGCACAGATACGCAGTATTTT. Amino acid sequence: CASSVVAVGTDTQYF.

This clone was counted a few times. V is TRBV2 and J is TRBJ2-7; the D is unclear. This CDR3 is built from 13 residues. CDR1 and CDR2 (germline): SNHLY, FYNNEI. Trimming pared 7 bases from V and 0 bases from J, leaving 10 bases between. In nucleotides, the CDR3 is TGTGCCAGCACCGCACACCTCTCCTACGAGCAGTACTTC. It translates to CASTAHLSYEQYF.

The DNA of the CDR3 is TGTGCCAGTAGTCCTTCCACCGGGACAGTAAAAGAGACCCAGTACTTC. It yields the protein CASSPSTGTVKETQYF. The chain is built from TRBV19 and TRBJ2-5; TRBD1 agrees at 7 bases. The J segment lost 3 bases and the V segment lost 5 bases, leaving 12 bases of the junction unmatched. The CDR3 loop spans 16 amino acids. CDR1 is LNHDA, CDR2 SQIVND, per germline (reference sequence). Filled out from reference TRBV19 and TRBJ2-5, the complete variable domain reads DGGITQSPKYLFRKEGQNVTLSCEQNLNHDAMYWYRQDPGQGLRLIYYSQIVNDFQKGDIAEGYSVSREKKESFPLTVTSAQKNPTAFYLCASSPSTGTVKETQYFGPGTRLLVL.

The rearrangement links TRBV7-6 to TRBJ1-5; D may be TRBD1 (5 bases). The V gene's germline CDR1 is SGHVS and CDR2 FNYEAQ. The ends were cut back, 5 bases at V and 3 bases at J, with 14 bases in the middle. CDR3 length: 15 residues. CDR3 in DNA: TGTGCCAGCAGCCTAGACGGAGGGGACAATCAGCCCCAGCATTTT. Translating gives CASSLDGGDNQPQHF.

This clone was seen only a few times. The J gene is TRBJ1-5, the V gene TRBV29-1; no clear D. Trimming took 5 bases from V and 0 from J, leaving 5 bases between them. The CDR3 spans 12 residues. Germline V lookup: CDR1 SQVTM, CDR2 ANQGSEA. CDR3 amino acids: CSVQNSNQPQHF. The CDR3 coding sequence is TGCAGCGTTCAAAATAGCAATCAGCCCCAGCATTTT. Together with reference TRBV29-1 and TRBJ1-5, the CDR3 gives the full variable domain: SAVISQKPSRDICQRGTSLTIQCQVDSQVTMMFWYRQQPGQSLTLIATANQGSEATYESGFVIDKFPISRPNLTFSTLTVSNMSPEDSSIYLCSVQNSNQPQHFGDGTRLSIL.

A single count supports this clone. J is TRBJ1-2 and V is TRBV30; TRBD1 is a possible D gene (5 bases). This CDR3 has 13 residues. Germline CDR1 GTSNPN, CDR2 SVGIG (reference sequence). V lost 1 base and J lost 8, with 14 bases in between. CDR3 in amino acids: CAWSDGAIGGYTF. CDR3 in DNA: TGTGCCTGGAGTGATGGGGCGATCGGGGGCTACACCTTC.

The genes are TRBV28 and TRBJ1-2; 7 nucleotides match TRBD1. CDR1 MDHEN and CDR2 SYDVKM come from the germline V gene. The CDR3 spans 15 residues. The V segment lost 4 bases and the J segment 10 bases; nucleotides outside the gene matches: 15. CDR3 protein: CASSSQRQGGSLYTF. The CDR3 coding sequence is TGTGCCAGCAGTTCACAGAGACAGGGTGGTTCGCTCTACACCTTC.

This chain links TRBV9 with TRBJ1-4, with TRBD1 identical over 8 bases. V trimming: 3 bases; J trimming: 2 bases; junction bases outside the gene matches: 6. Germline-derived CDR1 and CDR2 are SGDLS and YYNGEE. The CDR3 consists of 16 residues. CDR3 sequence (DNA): TGTGCCAGCAGCGGCCAGGGGGCTTCCACTAATGAAAAACTGTTTTTT. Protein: CASSGQGASTNEKLFF.